One sample yielded the 5 T cell receptor beta chains listed below, sequenced in a study of blood T cell repertoires in COVID-19. TCRdb's table, derived via immunoSEQ multiplex PCR, lists solely in-frame clones and lacks some. Of just over 250,000 clones listed, about 87% are singletons. The specimen was peripheral blood. The source of these receptors is a man aged 55-75 years who had recovered from COVID-19.

V and J are TRBV3-1 (or the pseudogene TRBV3-2) and TRBJ1-6; possibly TRBD1 for D (6 bases). Germline V gene lookup returns CDR1 LGHDT and CDR2 YNNKEL (reference sequence). The CDR3 runs 15 residues. V lost 1 base and J lost 7, with 11 bases in between. CDR3 bases: TGTGCCAGCAGCCAAGGACAGGCCTCCAATTCACCCCTCCACTTT. This translates into CASSQGQASNSPLHF.

The chain has TRBV4-1 and TRBJ2-2; D may be TRBD2 (6 bases). V dropped 1 base and J dropped 6 bases, with 9 bases sitting between them. The CDR3 consists of 14 residues. The V gene's germline CDR1 is MGHRA and CDR2 YSYEKL. CDR3 DNA sequence: TGCGCCAGCAGCCAAGGCCTAGCGTCCGGGGAGCTGTTTTTT. The encoded protein is CASSQGLASGELFF.

V and J are TRBV29-1 and TRBJ2-1; 10 nucleotides align to TRBD1. With V trimmed by 2 bases and J by 1 base, 5 bases remained unmatched. CDR3 length equals 16 residues. Germline CDR1 is SQVTM and CDR2 is ANQGSEA. CDR3 sequence: CSVETGQGGSYNEQFF. The CDR3 DNA sequence: TGCAGCGTTGAAACCGGACAGGGGGGTTCCTACAATGAGCAGTTCTTC.

The chain is built from TRBV5-1 and TRBJ2-2, with a tentative D call TRBD2 (6 bases). V gave up 4 bases and J gave up 6 bases, with 19 bases separating them. Germline lookup yields CDR1 SGHRS and CDR2 YFSETQ. The CDR3 has 16 amino acids. CDR3 loop: CASSVGTPKRAGELFF. The CDR3 DNA reads as TGCGCCAGCAGCGTCGGGACTCCTAAGAGGGCCGGGGAGCTGTTTTTT.

The chain combines TRBV7-2 with TRBJ1-2; D remains unclear. Germline V gives CDR1 SGHTA, CDR2 FQGNSA. This CDR3 has 14 residues. The germline V and J ends were trimmed by 1 base and 5 bases, with 11 bases remaining between them. CDR3 coding DNA: TGTGCCAGCAGCTTAGATTTGGGGAGGTATGGCTACACCTTC. It specifies CASSLDLGRYGYTF.